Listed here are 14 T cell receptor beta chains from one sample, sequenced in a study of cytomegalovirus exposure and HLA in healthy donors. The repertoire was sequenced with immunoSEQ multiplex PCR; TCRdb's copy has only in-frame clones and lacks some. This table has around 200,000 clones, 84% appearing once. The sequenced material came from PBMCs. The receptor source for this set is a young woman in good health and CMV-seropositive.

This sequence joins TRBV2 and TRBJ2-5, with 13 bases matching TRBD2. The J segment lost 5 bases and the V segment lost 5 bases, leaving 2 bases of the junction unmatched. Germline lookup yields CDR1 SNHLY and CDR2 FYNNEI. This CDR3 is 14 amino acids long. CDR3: CASSRLAGGETQYF. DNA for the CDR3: TGTGCCAGCAGTCGACTAGCGGGGGGCGAGACCCAGTACTTC.

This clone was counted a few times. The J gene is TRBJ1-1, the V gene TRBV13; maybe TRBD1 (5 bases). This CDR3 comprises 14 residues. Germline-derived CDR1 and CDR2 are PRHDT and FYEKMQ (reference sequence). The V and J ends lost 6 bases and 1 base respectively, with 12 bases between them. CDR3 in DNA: TGTGCCAGCAGGCAGCTGACAGAGAACACTGAAGCTTTCTTT. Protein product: CASRQLTENTEAFF.

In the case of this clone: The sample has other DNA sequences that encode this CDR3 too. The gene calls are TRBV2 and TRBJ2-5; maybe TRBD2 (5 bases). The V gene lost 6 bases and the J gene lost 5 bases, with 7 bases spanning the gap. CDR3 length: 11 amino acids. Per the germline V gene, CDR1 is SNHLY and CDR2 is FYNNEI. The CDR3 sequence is CASRRGETQYF. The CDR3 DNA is TGTGCCAGCAGAAGAGGGGAGACCCAGTACTTC.

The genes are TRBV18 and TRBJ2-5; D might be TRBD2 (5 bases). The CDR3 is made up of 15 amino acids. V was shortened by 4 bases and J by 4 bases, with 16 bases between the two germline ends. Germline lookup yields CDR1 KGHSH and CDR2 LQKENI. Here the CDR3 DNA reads TGTGCCAGCTCACACCTCGCGGGCCGTGGAGAGACCCAGTACTTC. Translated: CASSHLAGRGETQYF.

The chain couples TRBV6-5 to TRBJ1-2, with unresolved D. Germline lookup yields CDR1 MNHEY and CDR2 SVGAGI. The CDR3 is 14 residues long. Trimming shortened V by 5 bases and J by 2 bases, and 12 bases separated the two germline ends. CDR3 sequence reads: CASSTPGANYGYTF. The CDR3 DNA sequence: TGTGCCAGCAGTACACCCGGAGCAAACTATGGCTACACCTTC.

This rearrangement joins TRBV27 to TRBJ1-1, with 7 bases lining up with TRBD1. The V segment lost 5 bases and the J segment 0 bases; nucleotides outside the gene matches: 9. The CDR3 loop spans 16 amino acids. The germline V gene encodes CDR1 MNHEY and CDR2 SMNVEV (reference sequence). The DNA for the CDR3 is TGTGCCAGCAGTGCCTCCGGGACAGTTATGAACACTGAAGCTTTCTTT. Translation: CASSASGTVMNTEAFF.

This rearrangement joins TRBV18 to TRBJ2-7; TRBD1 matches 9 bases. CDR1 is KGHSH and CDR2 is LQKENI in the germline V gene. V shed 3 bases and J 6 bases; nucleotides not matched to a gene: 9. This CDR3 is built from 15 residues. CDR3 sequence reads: CASSPGTGSPSEQYF. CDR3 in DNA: TGTGCCAGCTCACCCGGGACAGGGAGTCCAAGCGAGCAGTACTTC.

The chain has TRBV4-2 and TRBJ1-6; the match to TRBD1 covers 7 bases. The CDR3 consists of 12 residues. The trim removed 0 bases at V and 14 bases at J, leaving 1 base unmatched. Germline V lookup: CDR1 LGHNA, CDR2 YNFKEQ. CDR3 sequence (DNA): TGTGCCAGCAGCCAAGAAACAGGGGCCCTCCACTTT. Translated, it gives CASSQETGALHF.

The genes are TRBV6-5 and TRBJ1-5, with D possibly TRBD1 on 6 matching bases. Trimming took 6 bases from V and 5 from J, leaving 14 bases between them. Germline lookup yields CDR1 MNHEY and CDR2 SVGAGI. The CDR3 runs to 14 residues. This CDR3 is CASRPDRPYQPQHF. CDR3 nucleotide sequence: TGTGCCAGCAGACCCGACAGGCCCTATCAGCCCCAGCATTTT.

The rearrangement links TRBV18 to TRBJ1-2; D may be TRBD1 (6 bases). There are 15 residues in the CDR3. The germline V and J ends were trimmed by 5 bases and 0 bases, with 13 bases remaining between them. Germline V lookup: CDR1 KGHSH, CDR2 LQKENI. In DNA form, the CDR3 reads TGTGCCAGCTCATTTGGACAGATCTCTAACTATGGCTACACCTTC. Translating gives CASSFGQISNYGYTF.

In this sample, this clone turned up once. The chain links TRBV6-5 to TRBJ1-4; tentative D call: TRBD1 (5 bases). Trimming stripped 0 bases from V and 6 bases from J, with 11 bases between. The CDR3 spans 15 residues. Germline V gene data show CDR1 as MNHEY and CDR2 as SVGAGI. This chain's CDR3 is CASSYSQGSDEKLFF. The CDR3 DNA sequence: TGTGCCAGCAGTTACTCGCAGGGTTCCGATGAAAAACTGTTTTTT.

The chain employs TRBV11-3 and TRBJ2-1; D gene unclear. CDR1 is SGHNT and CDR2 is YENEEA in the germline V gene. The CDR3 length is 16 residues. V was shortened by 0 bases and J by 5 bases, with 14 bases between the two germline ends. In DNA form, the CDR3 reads TGTGCCAGCAGCTTAGACCCGATAAGAGTAAACAATGAGCAGTTCTTC. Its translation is CASSLDPIRVNNEQFF.

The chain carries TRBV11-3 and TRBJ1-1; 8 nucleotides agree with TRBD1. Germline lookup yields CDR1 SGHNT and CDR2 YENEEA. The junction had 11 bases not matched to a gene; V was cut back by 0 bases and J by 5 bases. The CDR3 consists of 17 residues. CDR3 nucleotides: TGTGCCAGCAGCTTAGAGAAGCAGGGGGCGAGGGGGACTGAAGCTTTCTTT. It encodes CASSLEKQGARGTEAFF.

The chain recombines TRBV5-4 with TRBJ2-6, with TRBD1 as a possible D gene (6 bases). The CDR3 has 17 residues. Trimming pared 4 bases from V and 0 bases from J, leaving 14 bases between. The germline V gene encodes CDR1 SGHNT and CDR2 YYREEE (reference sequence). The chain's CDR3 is CASSGPGHFSGANVLTF. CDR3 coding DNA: TGTGCCAGCAGCGGACCGGGACACTTCTCTGGGGCCAACGTCCTGACTTTC.